The TCR beta chain under discussion was sequenced for a study of T cell repertoires in cytomegalovirus infection. Trimming stripped 5 bases from V and 4 bases from J, with 12 bases between. Germline lookup yields CDR1 SGHTA and CDR2 FQGNSA. The CDR3 consists of 13 residues. One entry per CDR3 protein results from TCRdb running MiXCR on the reads. The data hold about 140,000 distinct CDR3 sequences, with 6.5% observed a single time. Many counts were recorded for this clonotype. The sequencing sample was made of PBMCs. This sequence originates from a human donor in good health (CMV status not recorded). Some clones in this sample may be carry-over from other donors' samples. The chain links TRBV7-2 to TRBJ2-7, with D uncertain. CDR3 sequence: CASSPVEGYEQYF. The CDR3 bases are TGTGCCAGCAGCCCCGTAGAAGGGTACGAGCAGTACTTC.